This TCR beta chain is drawn from a study of T cells after yellow fever vaccination. At the level of the study: Libraries from low-cell-number fractions were prepared with the SMART-Seq v4 Ultra Low Input RNA kit.

This clonotype was seen a few times. Its cognate antigen is unknown. Study-wide results and limits: Clonotype sharing between CD4 and CD8 compartments was small. Reappearance after the booster was seen for most primary-vaccination clones, at 95% to 97% CD4 and roughly 90% CD8.

From germline, CDR1 is SGHRS and CDR2 YFSETQ. The V and J ends lost 4 bases and 4 bases respectively, with 13 bases between them. The CDR3 totals 14 residues. Synthesis of TCR cDNA relied on 5'RACE template switching, which attached a universal primer site and UMIs. A single record per CDR3 protein comes from TCRdb applying MiXCR to the 5' RACE reads. The sample includes under 550,000 distinct CDR3 sequences, 20% to 25% of them seen just once. This TCR came from a man between 18 and 35 years old who received the YFV17D yellow fever vaccine. This rearrangement joins TRBV5-1 to TRBJ2-3; D gene unclear. The specimen was PBMCs, collected roughly 20 days after the first yellow fever vaccination. CDR3 bases: TGCGCCAGCAGCCCCACTCCGGACCCAGATACGCAGTATTTT. As protein: CASSPTPDPDTQYF.